Below, one TCR beta chain is given with its context. Its antigen has not been determined. No base-level quality is on record; no much larger clone is a single base apart. The sample comes from a study of blood T cell repertoires in COVID-19 (dated by TCRdb to about 2020). For the wider study: Collaborator samples came from the United States, Italy and Spain and covered acute and convalescent phases of COVID-19. The prospective study material was composed of cDNA or gDNA derived from T cells, B-cell-depleted T cells, or PBMCs. Subjects who had been exposed to COVID-19, were actively infected with it, or had recovered from it provided the deeply sampled blood TCRbeta repertoires that made up the dataset. The repertoires were released in a freely available public database meant as a resource for research on the immune response to SARS-CoV-2. The samples were drawn from the first 160 participants of the ongoing ImmuneRACE study and from over 950 subjects provided by 6 global collaborators. Sample metadata almost always included a de-identified subject ID, COVID-19 status, age in years and sex. Where available, HLA class I and class II types were obtained from metadata supplied by the sample provider rather than from assay-based typing.

The research as a whole found: Clinical and demographic metadata were provided uncurated, with the amount varying by source and participant.

The immunoSEQ Assay, a bias-controlled multiplex PCR, was used to amplify TCRbeta CDR3 regions from genomic DNA. The source study handled its data this way. Within the assay, amplification of reference gene primers was used to estimate how many nucleated cells each sample contained. Sequence reads were collapsed and filtered to measure the absolute abundance of every unique TCRbeta CDR3 rearrangement. For each sample, productive Simpson clonality was calculated as the square root of Simpson's diversity index across productive rearrangements. This is the immuneACCESS table as TCRdb keeps it, with only in-frame sequences that have V and J called. A part of the clones is gone; compared with another copy, unresolved V genes explain less than half, and the rest is unexplained. The V and J calls and clone size come from that table; D and trimming were worked out from the DNA. The sample table shows some 400,000 clones, and 75% to 90% are seen once. Jointly, the top ten make up around 1.1% of the sample.

At the junction V is shortened by 7 bases and J by 0 bases, with 9 bases in between. The CDR3 numbers 13 residues from cysteine through phenylalanine. CDR3 DNA is the only sequence kept; it has 39 bases, read in frame from the first base. CDR1 is given as ENHRY and CDR2 as SYGVKD, both from the germline V gene. Enrolling through a virtual design, the prospective study's participants ranged in age from about 18 to 89 years and lived across roughly 23 United States geographic areas. In the prospective study, cohorts were assigned on the basis of participant-reported clinical history obtained from a screening survey and a study questionnaire. Recovered participants in ImmuneRACE Cohort 3 were defined by two consecutive negative NP/OP PCR tests, clearance by a healthcare professional, or resolution of symptoms. Each participant in the prospective study had whole blood, serum and a nasopharyngeal or oropharyngeal swab collected by mobile phlebotomists. Additional blood draws and questionnaires over an approximately two-month period could optionally be provided by prospective study participants. Prospective study blood samples were shipped either frozen or at room temperature before DNA extraction.

The TCR originated in a man younger than 45 who had recovered from COVID-19. Recombination connected TRBV10-3 to TRBJ1-1, with no confident D gene call. Input material: PBMCs or T cells enriched from blood (not recorded which). For the CDR3, the sequence is CAIMVDMNTEAFF. The sequenced DNA is TGTGCCATCATGGTAGACATGAACACTGAAGCTTTCTTT.